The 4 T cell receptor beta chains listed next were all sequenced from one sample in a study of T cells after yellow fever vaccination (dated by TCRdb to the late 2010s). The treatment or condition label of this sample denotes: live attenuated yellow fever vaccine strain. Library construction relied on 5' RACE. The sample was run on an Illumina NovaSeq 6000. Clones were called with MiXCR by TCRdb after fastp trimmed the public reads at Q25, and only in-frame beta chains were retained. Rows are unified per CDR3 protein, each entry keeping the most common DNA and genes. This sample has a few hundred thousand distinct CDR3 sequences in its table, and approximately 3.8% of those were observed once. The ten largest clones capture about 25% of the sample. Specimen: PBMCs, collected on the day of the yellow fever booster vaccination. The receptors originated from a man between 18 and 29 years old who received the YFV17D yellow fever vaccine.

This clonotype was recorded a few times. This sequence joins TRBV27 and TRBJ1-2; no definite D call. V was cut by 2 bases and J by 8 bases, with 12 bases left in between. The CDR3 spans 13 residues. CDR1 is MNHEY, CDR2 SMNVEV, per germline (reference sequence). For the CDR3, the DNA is TGTGCCAGCAGTTTAGGCAGATTTAAGGGCTACACCTTC. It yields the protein CASSLGRFKGYTF.

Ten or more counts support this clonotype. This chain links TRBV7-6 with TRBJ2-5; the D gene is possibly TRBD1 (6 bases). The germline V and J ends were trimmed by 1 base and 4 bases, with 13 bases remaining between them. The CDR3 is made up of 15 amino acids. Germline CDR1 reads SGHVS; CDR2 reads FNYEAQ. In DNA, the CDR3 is TGTGCCAGCAGCTTAGGGCCGACAGGAAGAGAGACCCAGTACTTC. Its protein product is CASSLGPTGRETQYF.

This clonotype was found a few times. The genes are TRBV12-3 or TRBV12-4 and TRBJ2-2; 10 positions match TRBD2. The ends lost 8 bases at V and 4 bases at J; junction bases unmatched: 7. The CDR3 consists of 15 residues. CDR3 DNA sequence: TGTGCCAGCTCCGGATTAGCGGGGGGCACCGGGGAGCTGTTTTTT. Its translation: CASSGLAGGTGELFF.

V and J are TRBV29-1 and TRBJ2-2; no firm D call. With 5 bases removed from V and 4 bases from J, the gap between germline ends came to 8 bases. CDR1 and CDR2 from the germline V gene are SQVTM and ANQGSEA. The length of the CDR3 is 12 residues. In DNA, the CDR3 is TGCAGCGTTCGACCGAGCACCGGGGAGCTGTTTTTT. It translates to CSVRPSTGELFF.